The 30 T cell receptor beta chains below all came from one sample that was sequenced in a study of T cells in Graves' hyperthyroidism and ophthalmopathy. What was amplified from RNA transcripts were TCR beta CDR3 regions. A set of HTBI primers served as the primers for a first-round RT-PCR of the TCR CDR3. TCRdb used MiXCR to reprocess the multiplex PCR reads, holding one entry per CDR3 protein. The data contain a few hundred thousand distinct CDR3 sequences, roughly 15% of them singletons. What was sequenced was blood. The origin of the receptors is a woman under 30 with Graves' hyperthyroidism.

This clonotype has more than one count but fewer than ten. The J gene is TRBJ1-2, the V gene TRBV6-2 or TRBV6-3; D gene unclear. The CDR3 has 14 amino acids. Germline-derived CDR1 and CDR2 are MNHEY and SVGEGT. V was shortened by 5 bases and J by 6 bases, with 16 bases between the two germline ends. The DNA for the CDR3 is TGTGCCAGCAGTGCGAGCCCGTTGGGAGATGGCTACACCTTC. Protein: CASSASPLGDGYTF.

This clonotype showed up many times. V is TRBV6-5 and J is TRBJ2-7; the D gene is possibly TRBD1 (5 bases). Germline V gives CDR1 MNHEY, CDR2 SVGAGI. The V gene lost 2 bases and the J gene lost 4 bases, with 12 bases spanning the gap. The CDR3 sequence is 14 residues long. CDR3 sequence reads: CASSYRPSGYEQYF. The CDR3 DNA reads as TGTGCCAGCAGTTACCGACCTTCAGGGTACGAGCAGTACTTC.

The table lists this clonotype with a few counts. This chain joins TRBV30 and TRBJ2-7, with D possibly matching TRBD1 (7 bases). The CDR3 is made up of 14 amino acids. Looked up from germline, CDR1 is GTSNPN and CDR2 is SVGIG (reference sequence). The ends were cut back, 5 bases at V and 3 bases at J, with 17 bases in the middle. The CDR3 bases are TGTGCCTGGGCTGACAGGGCCGGGAGCTACGAGCAGTACTTC. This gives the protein CAWADRAGSYEQYF.

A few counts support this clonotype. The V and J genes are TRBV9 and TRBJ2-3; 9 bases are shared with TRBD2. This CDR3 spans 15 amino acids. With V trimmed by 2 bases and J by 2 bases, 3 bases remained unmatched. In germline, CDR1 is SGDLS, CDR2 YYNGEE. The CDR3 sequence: CASSVAGGVTDTQYF. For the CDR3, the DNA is TGTGCCAGCAGCGTTGCGGGAGGGGTCACAGATACGCAGTATTTT.

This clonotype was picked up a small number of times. This CDR3 is CASSARDEGWVEKLFF. CDR3 nucleotides: TGTGCCAGCAGTGCCCGGGACGAGGGTTGGGTGGAAAAACTGTTTTTT. The J gene is TRBJ1-4, the V gene TRBV25-1; tentatively, D is TRBD1 (5 bases). This CDR3 has 16 residues. Germline V lookup: CDR1 MGHDK, CDR2 SYGVNS. V was pared by 4 bases and J by 8 bases, with 20 bases between.

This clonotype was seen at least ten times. CDR3 nucleotides: TGTGCCAGCAGCTTGGTCGGACAGGGGGTACACAATGAGCAGTTCTTC. This codes for CASSLVGQGVHNEQFF. J is TRBJ2-1 and V is TRBV5-6; 10 positions match TRBD1. Looked up from germline, CDR1 is SGHDT and CDR2 is YYEEEE. Trimming took 0 bases from V and 5 from J; bases not matched to a gene: 5. There are 16 residues in the CDR3. The entire variable domain, with the rest obtained from reference TRBV5-6 and TRBJ2-1, is as follows: DAGVTQSPTHLIKTRGQQVTLRCSPKSGHDTVSWYQQALGQGPQFIFQYYEEEERQRGNFPDRFSGHQFPNYSSELNVNALLLGDSALYLCASSLVGQGVHNEQFFGPGTRLTVL.

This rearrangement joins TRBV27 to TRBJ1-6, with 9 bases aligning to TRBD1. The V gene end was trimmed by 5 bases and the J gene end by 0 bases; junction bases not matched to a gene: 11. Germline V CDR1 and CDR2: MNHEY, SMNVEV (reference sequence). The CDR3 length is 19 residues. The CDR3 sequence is CASSTIPGQGSSYNSPLHF. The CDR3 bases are TGTGCCAGCAGTACGATTCCGGGACAGGGAAGCTCCTATAATTCACCCCTCCACTTT.

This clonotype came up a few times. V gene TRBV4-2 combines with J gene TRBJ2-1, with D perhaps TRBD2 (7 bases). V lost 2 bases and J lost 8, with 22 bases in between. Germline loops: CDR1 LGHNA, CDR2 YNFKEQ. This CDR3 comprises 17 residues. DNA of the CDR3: TGTGCCAGCAGCCAACGGGAGAGGGGGGAGGGCCCTCATGAGCAGTTCTTC. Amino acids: CASSQRERGEGPHEQFF.

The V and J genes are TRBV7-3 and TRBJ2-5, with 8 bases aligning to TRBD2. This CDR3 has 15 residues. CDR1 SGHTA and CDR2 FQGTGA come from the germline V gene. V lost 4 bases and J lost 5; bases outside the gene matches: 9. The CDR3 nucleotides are TGTGCCAGCAGCTACGGGACTAGGGGAGACGAGACCCAGTACTTC. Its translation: CASSYGTRGDETQYF.

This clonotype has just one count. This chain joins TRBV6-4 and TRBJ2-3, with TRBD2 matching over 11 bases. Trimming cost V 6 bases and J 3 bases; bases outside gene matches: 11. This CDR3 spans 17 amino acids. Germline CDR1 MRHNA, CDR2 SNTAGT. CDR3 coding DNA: TGTGCCAGCAGGTCCCTACTAGCGGGAGTAATAACAGATACGCAGTATTTT. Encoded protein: CASRSLLAGVITDTQYF.

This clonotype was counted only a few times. The CDR3: CASSPDPQGMNTEAFF. CDR3 bases: TGCGCCAGCAGCCCGGACCCACAGGGGATGAACACTGAAGCTTTCTTT. The chain recombines TRBV5-1 with TRBJ1-1, with TRBD1 identical over 7 bases. This CDR3 is 16 amino acids long. Germline V lookup: CDR1 SGHRS, CDR2 YFSETQ. After removal of 4 bases from V and 0 bases from J, the junction contained 9 bases not matched to a gene.

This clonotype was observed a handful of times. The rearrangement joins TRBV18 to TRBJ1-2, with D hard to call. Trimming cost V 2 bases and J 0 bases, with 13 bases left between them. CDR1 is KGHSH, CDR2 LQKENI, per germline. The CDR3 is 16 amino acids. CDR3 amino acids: CASSPLGDLANYGYTF. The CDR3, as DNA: TGTGCCAGCTCACCATTGGGAGACCTCGCTAACTATGGCTACACCTTC.

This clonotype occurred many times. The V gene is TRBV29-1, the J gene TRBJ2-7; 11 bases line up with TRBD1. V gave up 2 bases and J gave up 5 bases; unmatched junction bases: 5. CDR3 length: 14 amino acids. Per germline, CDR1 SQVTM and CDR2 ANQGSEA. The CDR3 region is CSVERGDRGNEQYF. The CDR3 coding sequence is TGCAGCGTTGAAAGAGGGGACAGGGGGAACGAGCAGTACTTC.

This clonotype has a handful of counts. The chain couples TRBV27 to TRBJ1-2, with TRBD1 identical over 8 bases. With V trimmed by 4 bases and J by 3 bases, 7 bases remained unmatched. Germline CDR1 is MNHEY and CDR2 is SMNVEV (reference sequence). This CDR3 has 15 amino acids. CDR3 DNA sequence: TGTGCCAGCAGTTCCGTATACAGGGGGGACTATGGCTACACCTTC. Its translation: CASSSVYRGDYGYTF.

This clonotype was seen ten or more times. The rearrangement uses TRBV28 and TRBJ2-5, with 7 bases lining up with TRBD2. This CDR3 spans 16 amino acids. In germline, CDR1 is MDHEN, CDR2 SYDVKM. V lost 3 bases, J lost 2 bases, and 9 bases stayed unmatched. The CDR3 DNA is TGTGCCAGCAGTTTTAGGCGGGCTAGCGGACAAGAGACCCAGTACTTC. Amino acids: CASSFRRASGQETQYF.

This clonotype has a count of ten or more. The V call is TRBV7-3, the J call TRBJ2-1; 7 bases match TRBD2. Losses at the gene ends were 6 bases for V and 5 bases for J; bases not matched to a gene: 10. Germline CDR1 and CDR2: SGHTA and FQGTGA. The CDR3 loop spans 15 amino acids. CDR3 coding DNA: TGTGCCAGCAGGGTAATAGCGGGTTCGGACAATGAGCAGTTCTTC. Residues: CASRVIAGSDNEQFF.

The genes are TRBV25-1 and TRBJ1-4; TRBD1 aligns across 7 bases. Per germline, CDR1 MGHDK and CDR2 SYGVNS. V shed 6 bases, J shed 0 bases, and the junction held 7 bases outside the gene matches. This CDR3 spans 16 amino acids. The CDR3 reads CASSEGQIATNEKLFF. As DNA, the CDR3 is TGTGCCAGCAGCGAGGGACAGATTGCAACTAATGAAAAACTGTTTTTT.

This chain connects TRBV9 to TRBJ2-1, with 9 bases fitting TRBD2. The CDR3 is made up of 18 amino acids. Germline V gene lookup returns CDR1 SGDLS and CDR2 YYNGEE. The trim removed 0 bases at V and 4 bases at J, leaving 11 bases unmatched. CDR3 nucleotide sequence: TGTGCCAGCAGCGTAGATAAACGAGGCGGGAGGGCTTACAATGAGCAGTTCTTC. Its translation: CASSVDKRGGRAYNEQFF.

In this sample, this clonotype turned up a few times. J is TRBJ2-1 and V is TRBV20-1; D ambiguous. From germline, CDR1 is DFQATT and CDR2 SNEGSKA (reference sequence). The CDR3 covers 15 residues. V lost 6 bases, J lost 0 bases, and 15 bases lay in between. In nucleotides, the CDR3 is TGCAGTGCAAACCCTTCGGGTAGCTCCTACAATGAGCAGTTCTTC. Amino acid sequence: CSANPSGSSYNEQFF.

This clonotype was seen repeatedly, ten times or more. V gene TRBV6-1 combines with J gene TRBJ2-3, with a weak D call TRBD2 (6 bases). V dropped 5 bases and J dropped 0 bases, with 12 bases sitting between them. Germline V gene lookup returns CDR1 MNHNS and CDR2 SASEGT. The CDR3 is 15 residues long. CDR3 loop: CASSLGLSSTDTQYF. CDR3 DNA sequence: TGTGCCAGCAGTCTGGGACTCTCCAGCACAGATACGCAGTATTTT.

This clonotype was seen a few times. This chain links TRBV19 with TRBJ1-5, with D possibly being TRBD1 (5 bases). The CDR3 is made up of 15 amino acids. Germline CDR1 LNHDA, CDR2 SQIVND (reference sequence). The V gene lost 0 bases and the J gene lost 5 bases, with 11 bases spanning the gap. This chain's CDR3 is CASSIEGQNDQPQHF. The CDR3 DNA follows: TGTGCCAGTAGTATAGAAGGACAAAACGATCAGCCCCAGCATTTT.

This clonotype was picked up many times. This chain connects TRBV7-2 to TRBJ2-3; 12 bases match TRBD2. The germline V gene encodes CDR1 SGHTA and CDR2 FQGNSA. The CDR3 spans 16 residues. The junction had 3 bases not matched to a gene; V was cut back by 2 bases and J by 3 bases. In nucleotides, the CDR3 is TGTGCCAGCAGCTTACTAGCGGGAGGGAGAACAGATACGCAGTATTTT. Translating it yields CASSLLAGGRTDTQYF.

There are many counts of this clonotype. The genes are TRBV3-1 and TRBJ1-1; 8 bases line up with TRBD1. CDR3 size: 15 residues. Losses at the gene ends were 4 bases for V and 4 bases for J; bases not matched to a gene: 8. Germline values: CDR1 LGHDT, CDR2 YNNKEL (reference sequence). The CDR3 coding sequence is TGTGCCAGCAGCCCTTGGGACAGGAGGGGCACTGAAGCTTTCTTT. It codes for CASSPWDRRGTEAFF.

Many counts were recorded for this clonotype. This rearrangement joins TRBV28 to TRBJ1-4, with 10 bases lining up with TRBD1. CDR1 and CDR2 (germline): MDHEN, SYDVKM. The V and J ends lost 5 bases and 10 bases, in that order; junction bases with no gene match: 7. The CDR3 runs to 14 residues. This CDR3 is CASSLGQGGGKLFF. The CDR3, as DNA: TGTGCCAGCAGTCTCGGACAGGGGGGGGGAAAACTGTTTTTT.

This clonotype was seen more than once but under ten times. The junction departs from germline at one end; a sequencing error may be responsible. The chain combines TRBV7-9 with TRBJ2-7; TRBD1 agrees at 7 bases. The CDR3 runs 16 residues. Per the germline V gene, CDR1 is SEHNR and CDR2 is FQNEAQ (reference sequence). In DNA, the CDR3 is TGTGCCGGCAGCTCAACAAAGTGGGACAGATCCTACGAGCAGTACTTC. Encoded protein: CAGSSTKWDRSYEQYF.

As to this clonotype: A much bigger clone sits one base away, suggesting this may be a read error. CDR3 coding DNA: TGTGTCAGCAGTCAGATAGGACAGGGATCCCACGAGCAGTACTTC. It encodes CVSSQIGQGSHEQYF. The chain carries TRBV27 and TRBJ2-7; 8 positions agree with TRBD1. Germline V lookup: CDR1 MNHEY, CDR2 SMNVEV (reference sequence). This CDR3 has 15 amino acids.

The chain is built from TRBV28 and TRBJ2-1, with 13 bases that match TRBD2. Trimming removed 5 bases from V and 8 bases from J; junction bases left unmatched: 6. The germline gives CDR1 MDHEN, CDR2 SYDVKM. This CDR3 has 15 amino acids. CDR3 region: CASSILAGGPHEQFF. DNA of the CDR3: TGTGCCAGCAGTATACTAGCGGGAGGGCCCCATGAGCAGTTCTTC.

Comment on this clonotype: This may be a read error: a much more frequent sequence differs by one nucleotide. DNA of the CDR3: TGTGCCAGCAGTTCACTATCCCGGGACCCCTCGGTCGAGCAGTGCTTC. This translates into CASSSLSRDPSVEQCF. V and J are TRBV28 and TRBJ2-7, with D perhaps TRBD1 or TRBD2 (5 bases each). CDR1 is MDHEN and CDR2 is SYDVKM in the germline V gene. This CDR3 spans 16 amino acids.

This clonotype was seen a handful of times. CDR3 in amino acids: CASGGLAGDYGELFF. The CDR3 DNA sequence: TGCGCCAGCGGGGGACTAGCGGGAGACTACGGGGAGCTGTTTTTT. The chain couples TRBV5-1 to TRBJ2-2, with TRBD2 matching 14 bases. The CDR3 sequence is 15 residues long. With V trimmed by 7 bases and J by 7 bases, 6 bases remained unmatched. CDR1 and CDR2 from the germline V gene are SGHRS and YFSETQ.

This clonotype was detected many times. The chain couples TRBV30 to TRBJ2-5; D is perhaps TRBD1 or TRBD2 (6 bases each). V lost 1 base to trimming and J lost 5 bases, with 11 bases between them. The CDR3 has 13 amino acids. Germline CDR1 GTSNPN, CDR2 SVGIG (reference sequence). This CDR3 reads CAWSAWGAETQYF. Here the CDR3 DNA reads TGTGCCTGGAGTGCGTGGGGGGCTGAGACCCAGTACTTC.